Below, 27 T cell receptor beta chains from the same sample are listed, as sequenced in a study of shared clonotypes between healthy human individuals. Clones were sequenced by immunoSEQ multiplex PCR, and TCRdb holds only the in-frame ones, with some missing. The sample has over 700,000 clones; approximately 77% are singletons. The sample taken for sequencing was memory CD4+ T cells sorted from blood. Described subset: CD45RA-negative fraction. Source of these receptors: a woman younger than 45 in good health.

Only a few counts were recorded for this clone. The rearrangement joins TRBV30 to TRBJ1-6; D remains unclear. CDR3 size: 14 residues. Germline CDR1 is GTSNPN and CDR2 is SVGIG (reference sequence). V was pared by 0 bases and J by 10 bases, with 13 bases between. CDR3 amino acids: CAWSVRQAVSPLHF. In DNA form, the CDR3 reads TGTGCCTGGAGTGTACGGCAGGCTGTCTCACCCCTCCACTTT.

The chain joins TRBV5-1 to TRBJ2-3; D call uncertain. Between the trimmed V and J ends, which lost 2 bases and 3 bases, there was a span of 13 bases. This CDR3 spans 15 amino acids. The V gene's germline CDR1 is SGHRS and CDR2 YFSETQ. In DNA, the CDR3 is TGCGCCAGCAGCTTTCGGCTAGATGGGACAGATACGCAGTATTTT. Its protein product is CASSFRLDGTDTQYF. The full variable domain, rest sourced from reference TRBV5-1 and TRBJ2-3, is KAGVTQTPRYLIKTRGQQVTLSCSPISGHRSVSWYQQTPGQGLQFLFEYFSETQRNKGNFPGRFSGRQFSNSRSEMNVSTLELGDSALYLCASSFRLDGTDTQYFGPGTRLTVL.

This sequence joins TRBV20-1 and TRBJ2-3; no firm D call. Trimming stripped 2 bases from V and 8 bases from J, with 8 bases between. This CDR3 spans 11 amino acids. Germline loops: CDR1 DFQATT, CDR2 SNEGSKA (reference sequence). CDR3 bases: TGCAGTGCTAGATCCGTGGGTACGCAGTATTTT. Encoded protein: CSARSVGTQYF.

The gene calls are TRBV11-2 and TRBJ2-7; D gene unclear. Trimming pared 2 bases from V and 2 bases from J, leaving 16 bases between. This CDR3 region has 16 residues. The germline V gene has CDR1 SGHAT and CDR2 FQNNGV. The CDR3 sequence is CASSLFRTEKPYEQYF. The CDR3 nucleotides read TGTGCCAGCAGCTTATTTCGCACAGAAAAACCCTACGAGCAGTACTTC.

V and J are TRBV11-3 and TRBJ2-1; tentative D call: TRBD2 (5 bases). The CDR3 spans 14 residues. In germline, CDR1 is SGHNT, CDR2 YENEEA. V was cut by 0 bases and J by 9 bases, with 12 bases left in between. The DNA of the CDR3 is TGTGCCAGCAGCTTAGACGGTAGCCGGGGTGAGCAGTTCTTC. It translates to CASSLDGSRGEQFF.

This chain links TRBV27 with TRBJ1-5; the match to TRBD1 covers 7 bases. The CDR3 loop spans 16 amino acids. Germline trimming cut 5 bases from V and 7 bases from J; bases unmatched to any gene: 14. Germline values: CDR1 MNHEY, CDR2 SMNVEV (reference sequence). The CDR3 DNA follows: TGTGCCAGCAGTCCAACGGGACAGAGGGGGAGCCAGCCCCAGCATTTT. Translation: CASSPTGQRGSQPQHF.

This clone was seen only a few times. This chain links TRBV5-6 with TRBJ2-7; D possibly matches TRBD1 or TRBD2 (5 bases each). Germline-derived CDR1 and CDR2 are SGHDT and YYEEEE. The CDR3 has 13 residues. The V and J ends lost 1 base and 6 bases respectively, with 11 bases between them. DNA for the CDR3: TGTGCCAGCAGCTTGAGGGGAGCTGGCGAGCAGTACTTC. Translated: CASSLRGAGEQYF.

The rearrangement uses TRBV11-3 and TRBJ2-1, with 7 bases fitting TRBD2. Germline CDR1 is SGHNT and CDR2 is YENEEA. With 3 bases clipped from V and 4 bases from J, the junction kept 3 bases outside the gene matches. This CDR3 is built from 14 residues. The CDR3 sequence: CASSLSGTYNEQFF. CDR3 coding DNA: TGTGCCAGCAGCTTGAGCGGGACTTACAATGAGCAGTTCTTC.

The V call is TRBV5-1, the J call TRBJ1-5; possibly TRBD1 for D (5 bases). The CDR3 is 14 residues long. Trimming took off 0 bases at V and 10 bases at J, with 14 bases between the two ends. In germline, CDR1 is SGHRS, CDR2 YFSETQ. CDR3 bases: TGCGCCAGCAGCTTGGGAGGGGATTCAGGACCCCAGCATTTT. It is translated as CASSLGGDSGPQHF. Full variable domain (remainder filled in from reference TRBV5-1 and TRBJ1-5): KAGVTQTPRYLIKTRGQQVTLSCSPISGHRSVSWYQQTPGQGLQFLFEYFSETQRNKGNFPGRFSGRQFSNSRSEMNVSTLELGDSALYLCASSLGGDSGPQHFGDGTRLSIL.

The chain couples TRBV6-5 to TRBJ2-2; D uncertain. The V gene's germline CDR1 is MNHEY and CDR2 SVGAGI. V shed 7 bases and J shed 7 bases, with 19 bases lying between them. The CDR3 spans 15 residues. In nucleotides, the CDR3 is TGTGCCAGCACCTTAGACCGGAATCGAAACGGGGAGCTGTTTTTT. Protein sequence: CASTLDRNRNGELFF.

About this clone: Other DNA variants within this sample encode the same CDR3. The V and J genes are TRBV9 and TRBJ2-3, with 7 bases aligning to TRBD1. With V trimmed by 0 bases and J by 1 base, 2 bases remained unmatched. The CDR3 has 15 residues. CDR1 is SGDLS and CDR2 is YYNGEE in the germline V gene. The DNA for the CDR3 is TGTGCCAGCAGCGTAGGTCAGGGGGGCACAGATACGCAGTATTTT. Its translation is CASSVGQGGTDTQYF.

The chain recombines TRBV5-1 with TRBJ1-3; D gene ambiguous. Germline assignment: CDR1 SGHRS and CDR2 YFSETQ. This CDR3 is built from 17 residues. Trimming took 2 bases from V and 0 from J, leaving 15 bases between them. CDR3 loop: CASSFRVRGDSGNTIYF. In DNA form, the CDR3 reads TGCGCCAGCAGCTTCCGGGTGCGGGGAGACTCTGGAAACACCATATATTTT.

CDR3 DNA: TGTGCCAGCAGCAGCTTAGGAACACAGGGAAATCAAGATACGCAGTATTTT. This sequence encodes CASSSLGTQGNQDTQYF. The V gene is TRBV11-2, the J gene TRBJ2-3, with D perhaps matching TRBD1 (6 bases). Trimming removed 5 bases at V and 5 bases at J, with 23 bases between. Germline CDR1 is SGHAT and CDR2 is FQNNGV. The CDR3 has 17 residues.

This clone was detected only a few times. The chain links TRBV6-1 to TRBJ1-4, with a weak D call TRBD1 (6 bases). Per germline, CDR1 MNHNS and CDR2 SASEGT. The V and J ends lost 5 bases and 7 bases respectively, with 14 bases between them. The CDR3 covers 14 residues. CDR3 amino acids: CASSQTGSSEKLFF. For the CDR3, the DNA is TGTGCCAGCAGTCAAACAGGGAGTTCTGAAAAACTGTTTTTT.

This chain uses TRBV27 with TRBJ2-3; 10 nucleotides line up with TRBD2. V trimming: 5 bases; J trimming: 7 bases; junction bases outside the gene matches: 9. The CDR3 consists of 15 residues. In germline, CDR1 is MNHEY, CDR2 SMNVEV (reference sequence). The CDR3 reads CASSEAGGPGYTQYF. The CDR3 DNA sequence: TGTGCCAGCAGTGAAGCGGGAGGGCCCGGATATACGCAGTATTTT.

The chain combines TRBV29-1 with TRBJ1-3; unclear D gene. Germline assignment: CDR1 SQVTM and CDR2 ANQGSEA. The CDR3 sequence is 12 residues long. V was clipped by 1 base and J by 4 bases, with 5 bases between them. For the CDR3, the DNA is TGCAGCGTTGAAGGAAACGGAAACACCATATATTTT. Translated: CSVEGNGNTIYF.

For this clone: In the same sample, other DNA sequences code for this CDR3. The V gene is TRBV7-3, the J gene TRBJ2-3; TRBD2 matches 11 bases. The length of the CDR3 is 16 residues. Germline trimming cut 1 base from V and 3 bases from J; bases unmatched to any gene: 3. Per the germline V gene, CDR1 is SGHTA and CDR2 is FQGTGA. DNA of the CDR3: TGTGCCAGCAGCTTAAGGGCTAGCGGGAGGACAGATACGCAGTATTTT. Translation gives CASSLRASGRTDTQYF.

This chain uses TRBV19 with TRBJ2-7; TRBD1 agrees at 8 bases. This CDR3 has 15 residues. The V segment lost 4 bases and the J segment 2 bases; nucleotides outside the gene matches: 7. Germline assignment: CDR1 LNHDA and CDR2 SQIVND (reference sequence). The chain's CDR3 is CASSTRTGPPYEQYF. DNA for the CDR3: TGTGCCAGTAGTACCCGGACAGGGCCCCCCTACGAGCAGTACTTC.

V and J are TRBV6-1 and TRBJ2-7; D is unclear. Germline V lookup: CDR1 MNHNS, CDR2 SASEGT. The CDR3 extends over 13 amino acids. The V end was cut by 7 bases, the J end by 2 bases, with 12 bases between. The DNA for the CDR3 is TGTGCCAGCAAACCACAGCGAACCTACGAGCAGTACTTC. It encodes CASKPQRTYEQYF.

The rearrangement links TRBV11-2 to TRBJ2-7; TRBD2 agrees at 8 bases. This CDR3 is 15 amino acids long. Looked up from germline, CDR1 is SGHAT and CDR2 is FQNNGV. Unmatched junction bases numbered 10, after V lost 3 bases and J lost 6 bases. The CDR3 nucleotides are TGTGCCAGCAGCTTTCGACGGGAGGGCCGGAGCGAGCAGTACTTC. Translating gives CASSFRREGRSEQYF. Using reference TRBV11-2 and TRBJ2-7 for the parts outside the CDR3, the full variable domain is EAGVAQSPRYKIIEKRQSVAFWCNPISGHATLYWYQQILGQGPKLLIQFQNNGVVDDSQLPKDRFSAERLKGVDSTLKIQPAKLEDSAVYLCASSFRREGRSEQYFGPGTRLTVT.

V gene TRBV2 combines with J gene TRBJ2-2; the D gene is possibly TRBD1 (5 bases). CDR1 and CDR2 from the germline V gene are SNHLY and FYNNEI. The V and J ends lost 7 bases and 1 base respectively, with 7 bases between them. The CDR3 spans 13 residues. Here the CDR3 DNA reads TGTGCCAGCAACCAGGGGAACACCGGGGAGCTGTTTTTT. As protein: CASNQGNTGELFF.

With respect to this clone: Other DNA sequences in this sample translate to the same CDR3. V usage is TRBV7-9 and J usage is TRBJ1-6; 7 positions match TRBD1. The CDR3 is 14 residues long. Germline CDR1 reads SEHNR; CDR2 reads FQNEAQ (reference sequence). The trim removed 5 bases at V and 5 bases at J, leaving 3 bases unmatched. Here the CDR3 DNA reads TGTGCCAGCAGCCGGGACAGTAATAATTCACCCCTCCACTTT. Translating it yields CASSRDSNNSPLHF. Supplemented by reference TRBV7-9 and TRBJ1-6, the full variable domain reads DTGVSQNPRHKITKRGQNVTFRCDPISEHNRLYWYRQTLGQGPEFLTYFQNEAQLEKSRLLSDRFSAERPKGSFSTLEIQRTEQGDSAMYLCASSRDSNNSPLHFGNGTRLTVT.

This clone occurred once. The sample has other DNA sequences that encode this CDR3 too. The V gene is TRBV5-4, the J gene TRBJ1-4; no clear D. Trimming left V 3 bases short and J 0 bases short, with 6 bases between. CDR3 length: 14 residues. The germline CDR1 and CDR2 sequences are SGHNT and YYREEE (reference sequence). Here the CDR3 DNA reads TGTGCCAGCAGCTCAAGTGCAACTAATGAAAAACTGTTTTTT. It is translated as CASSSSATNEKLFF.

The chain is built from TRBV19 and TRBJ1-2, with 7 positions matching TRBD1. CDR3 length: 14 amino acids. The germline gives CDR1 LNHDA, CDR2 SQIVND (reference sequence). Trimming at V came to 6 bases and at J to 1 base, leaving 5 bases not matched to a gene. The CDR3 is CASRQTGSNYGYTF. The CDR3 nucleotides are TGTGCCAGTAGACAGACAGGGAGTAACTATGGCTACACCTTC.

In this sample, this clone turned up a few times. The chain couples TRBV18 to TRBJ2-4, with D possibly matching TRBD1 (5 bases). In germline, CDR1 is KGHSH, CDR2 LQKENI. V dropped 2 bases and J dropped 6 bases, with 14 bases sitting between them. The CDR3 runs to 15 residues. CDR3 nucleotides: TGTGCCAGCTCACCAGCAGGGTTCAGACCAAACATTCAGTACTTC. As protein: CASSPAGFRPNIQYF.

The rearrangement joins TRBV5-1 to TRBJ2-1; TRBD2 matches at 12 bases. The CDR3 extends over 15 amino acids. The ends lost 1 base at V and 7 bases at J; junction bases unmatched: 3. Germline CDR1 reads SGHRS; CDR2 reads YFSETQ. CDR3: CASSLLAGGSNEQFF. The CDR3 DNA follows: TGCGCCAGCAGCTTGCTAGCGGGAGGGTCAAATGAGCAGTTCTTC.

On this clone: The sample carries other DNA sequences with the same CDR3. The V and J genes are TRBV4-1 and TRBJ2-7, with 11 bases identical to TRBD2. The CDR3 loop spans 15 amino acids. V lost 1 base, J lost 4 bases, and 3 bases stayed unmatched. Germline assignment: CDR1 MGHRA and CDR2 YSYEKL. The DNA for the CDR3 is TGCGCCAGCAGCCAAGCCGGGACTAGCGGATACGAGCAGTACTTC. Translated, it gives CASSQAGTSGYEQYF.